One sample yielded the 21 T cell receptor beta chains listed below, sequenced in a study of cytomegalovirus exposure and HLA in healthy donors. Measured with immunoSEQ multiplex PCR; TCRdb has only the in-frame clones, and not every one. The sample shows a few hundred thousand clones, less than 90% of them seen only once. Sequencing was carried out using PBMCs. The receptors originated from a young man in good health and CMV-seropositive.

The chain employs TRBV4-1 and TRBJ2-7, with 11 bases matching TRBD2. The CDR3 is 15 residues long. Germline CDR1 reads MGHRA; CDR2 reads YSYEKL. V lost 4 bases to trimming and J lost 3 bases; unmatched junction nucleotides: 5. CDR3 in amino acids: CASSRLAGGFYEQYF. The CDR3 DNA reads TGCGCCAGCAGCCGTCTAGCGGGAGGCTTCTACGAGCAGTACTTC.

A single count supports this clone. DNA of the CDR3: TGTGCCAGCAGTGAAGGGGGTTTAAGCACAGATACGCAGTATTTT. This translates into CASSEGGLSTDTQYF. The V call is TRBV2, the J call TRBJ2-3; D remains ambiguous. Looked up from germline, CDR1 is SNHLY and CDR2 is FYNNEI. The CDR3 contains 15 residues. V lost 1 base, J lost 0 bases, and 8 bases lay in between.

The CDR3 loop is CASSALGGDTDTQYF. The DNA for the CDR3 is TGTGCCAGCAGTGCGCTCGGCGGGGATACAGATACGCAGTATTTT. The gene calls are TRBV25-1 and TRBJ2-3; D might be TRBD2 (6 bases). In germline, CDR1 is MGHDK, CDR2 SYGVNS. The CDR3 sequence is 15 residues long. The V end was cut by 4 bases, the J end by 3 bases, with 14 bases between.

This clone came up once. The J gene is TRBJ1-2, the V gene TRBV15, with D possibly TRBD1 on 6 matching bases. CDR1 LNHNV and CDR2 YYDKDF come from the germline V gene (reference sequence). V was trimmed by 0 bases and J by 8 bases, leaving 19 bases between them. CDR3 size: 16 residues. CDR3 residues: CATSRDVGGGTGGYTF. The CDR3 DNA is TGTGCCACCAGCAGAGATGTCGGGGGGGGCACTGGCGGCTACACCTTC.

The rearrangement links TRBV7-2 to TRBJ2-1; D perhaps matches TRBD2 (5 bases). Germline CDR1 and CDR2: SGHTA and FQGNSA. The CDR3 has 15 residues. Trimming removed 3 bases at V and 4 bases at J, with 13 bases between. The chain's CDR3 is CASSFSSSGYNEQFF. The CDR3 DNA sequence: TGTGCCAGCAGCTTCTCCTCCTCGGGGTACAATGAGCAGTTCTTC.

CDR3 bases: TGCGCCAGCAGGGACAGCTCCTACGAGCAGTACTTC. Translating gives CASRDSSYEQYF. The genes are TRBV5-1 and TRBJ2-7; maybe TRBD1 (6 bases). The V gene lost 5 bases and the J gene lost 0 bases, with 6 bases spanning the gap. The CDR3 loop spans 12 amino acids. CDR1 SGHRS and CDR2 YFSETQ come from the germline V gene.

The chain joins TRBV4-2 to TRBJ1-5, with D maybe TRBD1 (6 bases). The germline V gene has CDR1 LGHNA and CDR2 YNFKEQ. Trimming cost V 8 bases and J 3 bases, with 20 bases left between them. The CDR3 is made up of 16 amino acids. CDR3 nucleotide sequence: TGTGCCAGCGCCCCAAAAGGGCAGGGGTTCAATCAGCCCCAGCATTTT. This encodes CASAPKGQGFNQPQHF.

The chain has TRBV11-2 and TRBJ2-2; 8 positions match TRBD2. The J segment lost 6 bases and the V segment lost 1 base, leaving 7 bases of the junction unmatched. This CDR3 contains 16 residues. Germline V CDR1 and CDR2: SGHAT, FQNNGV. The DNA of the CDR3 is TGTGCCAGCAGCTTAGTTTACGCGGGAGGCGCCGGGGAGCTGTTTTTT. It specifies CASSLVYAGGAGELFF.

The chain links TRBV7-2 to TRBJ2-3, with a possible D match to TRBD2 (6 bases). This CDR3 is 15 amino acids long. Germline-derived CDR1 and CDR2 are SGHTA and FQGNSA. The V end lost 4 bases, the J end lost 1 base, and 12 bases lay between the germline ends. The CDR3 DNA sequence: TGTGCCAGCAGCTCCCGGCGGGACCGCACAGATACGCAGTATTTT. The encoded protein is CASSSRRDRTDTQYF.

This clone has only one observation. The chain couples TRBV27 to TRBJ1-5; tentative D call: TRBD1 (5 bases). V gave up 5 bases and J gave up 6 bases, with 17 bases separating them. This CDR3 is built from 15 residues. Germline-derived CDR1 and CDR2 are MNHEY and SMNVEV (reference sequence). The CDR3 bases are TGTGCCAGCAGTCCCCGGGTGGGGGGAGTTCAGCCCCAGCATTTT. It yields the protein CASSPRVGGVQPQHF.

This chain joins TRBV7-9 and TRBJ2-7, with 7 bases matching TRBD1. The trim removed 1 base at V and 5 bases at J, leaving 8 bases unmatched. Germline loops: CDR1 SEHNR, CDR2 FQNEAQ (reference sequence). The CDR3 runs 15 residues. Here the CDR3 DNA reads TGTGCCAGCAGCTTAGAGAAGCAGGGGGACCACGAGCAGTACTTC. Its translation is CASSLEKQGDHEQYF. Complete variable domain (other parts from reference TRBV7-9 and TRBJ2-7): DTGVSQNPRHKITKRGQNVTFRCDPISEHNRLYWYRQTLGQGPEFLTYFQNEAQLEKSRLLSDRFSAERPKGSFSTLEIQRTEQGDSAMYLCASSLEKQGDHEQYFGPGTRLTVT.

The chain couples TRBV2 to TRBJ2-7; D not resolved. The V end was cut by 0 bases, the J end by 3 bases, with 9 bases between. This CDR3 is 14 amino acids long. CDR1 SNHLY and CDR2 FYNNEI come from the germline V gene. Here the CDR3 reads CASSEAHSGYEQYF. CDR3 nucleotide sequence: TGTGCCAGCAGTGAAGCGCACTCGGGCTACGAGCAGTACTTC.

The chain combines TRBV6-1 with TRBJ1-4; D call uncertain. V was pared by 8 bases and J by 1 base, with 8 bases between. Germline V CDR1 and CDR2: MNHNS, SASEGT. The CDR3 has 13 amino acids. The CDR3, as DNA: TGTGCCAGCTCCAAGGGAACTAATGAAAAACTGTTTTTT. Its protein product is CASSKGTNEKLFF.

V gene TRBV28 combines with J gene TRBJ2-3; the D gene is possibly TRBD1 (6 bases). Germline assignment: CDR1 MDHEN and CDR2 SYDVKM. The CDR3 is 15 amino acids. V lost 3 bases to trimming and J lost 5 bases, with 15 bases between them. Here the CDR3 reads CASSFYREIGDTQYF. CDR3 in DNA: TGTGCCAGCAGTTTTTACAGGGAGATAGGAGATACGCAGTATTTT.

The table lists this clone with a count of one. The rearrangement uses TRBV2 and TRBJ2-1; D is uncertain. Germline CDR1 SNHLY, CDR2 FYNNEI. The CDR3 runs 12 residues. The V end was cut by 10 bases, the J end by 0 bases, with 7 bases between. CDR3 residues: CATASSYNEQFF. The CDR3 DNA reads TGTGCCACAGCTAGCTCCTACAATGAGCAGTTCTTC.

The chain has TRBV7-3 and TRBJ2-1; perhaps TRBD1 as D (6 bases). With 5 bases removed from V and 2 bases from J, the gap between germline ends came to 13 bases. Germline loops: CDR1 SGHTA, CDR2 FQGTGA. The CDR3 contains 15 residues. The CDR3 is CASSQGSPTYNEQFF. The CDR3 DNA reads as TGTGCCAGCAGCCAGGGGTCACCTACCTACAATGAGCAGTTCTTC.

This clone was seen only once. In DNA, the CDR3 is TGTGCCAGCAGTTACCAAGGCCTATCACAAGAGACCCAGTACTTC. Protein product: CASSYQGLSQETQYF. J is TRBJ2-5 and V is TRBV6-5; D gene uncertain. V was pared by 2 bases and J by 2 bases, with 12 bases between. Germline CDR1 is MNHEY and CDR2 is SVGAGI. The CDR3 has 15 amino acids.

This chain connects TRBV4-1 to TRBJ1-4, with TRBD1 matching 8 bases. The germline CDR1 and CDR2 sequences are MGHRA and YSYEKL. V lost 5 bases and J lost 4; bases outside the gene matches: 6. This CDR3 has 15 amino acids. Here the CDR3 DNA reads TGCGCCAGCAGCGGAGCGGACAGGGTTAATGAAAAACTGTTTTTT. Protein sequence: CASSGADRVNEKLFF.

The chain combines TRBV27 with TRBJ2-6; a possible D gene is TRBD1 (5 bases). CDR1 is MNHEY and CDR2 is SMNVEV in the germline V gene (reference sequence). CDR3 length: 17 residues. V was shortened by 0 bases and J by 4 bases, with 13 bases between the two germline ends. The CDR3, as DNA: TGTGCCAGCAGTTTATCAGGGGAAGCATCCGGGGCCAACGTCCTGACTTTC. Protein: CASSLSGEASGANVLTF.

J is TRBJ1-2 and V is TRBV30; D gene uncertain. Germline V gene sequence: CDR1 GTSNPN, CDR2 SVGIG (reference sequence). The CDR3 is made up of 13 amino acids. V lost 2 bases and J lost 8, with 15 bases in between. CDR3 sequence reads: CAWSSQGSTGYTF. CDR3 coding DNA: TGTGCCTGGAGTAGTCAAGGGAGCACCGGCTACACCTTC.

The chain uses TRBV19 and TRBJ1-2; no clear D. Germline-derived CDR1 and CDR2 are LNHDA and SQIVND (reference sequence). CDR3 length: 12 residues. The V and J ends lost 6 bases and 2 bases respectively, with 7 bases between them. In DNA form, the CDR3 reads TGTGCCAGTAGCGATAGGAACTATGGCTACACCTTC. This encodes CASSDRNYGYTF.